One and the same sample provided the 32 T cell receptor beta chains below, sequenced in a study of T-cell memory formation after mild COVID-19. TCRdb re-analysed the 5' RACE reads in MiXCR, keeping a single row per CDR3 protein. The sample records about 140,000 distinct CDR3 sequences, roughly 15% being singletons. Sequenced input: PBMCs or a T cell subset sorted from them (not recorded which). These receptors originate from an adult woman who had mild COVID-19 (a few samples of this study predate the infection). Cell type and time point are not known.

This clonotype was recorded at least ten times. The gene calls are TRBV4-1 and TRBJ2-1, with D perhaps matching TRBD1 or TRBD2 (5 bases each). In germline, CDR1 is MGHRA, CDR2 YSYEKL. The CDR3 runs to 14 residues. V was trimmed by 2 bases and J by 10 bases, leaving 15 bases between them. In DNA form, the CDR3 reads TGCGCCAGCAGCCAACTTCCCGGGACGGGGGAGCAGTTCTTC. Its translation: CASSQLPGTGEQFF.

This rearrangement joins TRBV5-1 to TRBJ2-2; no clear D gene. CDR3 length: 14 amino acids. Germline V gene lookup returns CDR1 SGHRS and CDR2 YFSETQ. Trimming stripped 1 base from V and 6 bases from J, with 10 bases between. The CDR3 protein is CASSLLAAPGELFF. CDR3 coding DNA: TGCGCCAGCAGCTTGTTAGCTGCCCCCGGGGAGCTGTTTTTT.

In DNA, the CDR3 is TGTGCCAGCAGTGACCATTTGACTAGCGGGGGACCCTACGAGCAGTACTTC. It encodes CASSDHLTSGGPYEQYF. The rearrangement joins TRBV25-1 to TRBJ2-7; 12 bases line up with TRBD2. CDR1 MGHDK and CDR2 SYGVNS come from the germline V gene. J was trimmed by 2 bases and V by 3 bases; bases with no gene match: 8. The length of the CDR3 is 17 residues.

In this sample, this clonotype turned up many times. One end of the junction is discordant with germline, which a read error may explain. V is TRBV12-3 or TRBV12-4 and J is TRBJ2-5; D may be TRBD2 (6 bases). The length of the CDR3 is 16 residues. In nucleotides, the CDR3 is TGTGCCAGCAGCTTAGCCGGCGGAGGAGGGCAAGAGACCCAGTACTTC. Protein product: CASSLAGGGGQETQYF.

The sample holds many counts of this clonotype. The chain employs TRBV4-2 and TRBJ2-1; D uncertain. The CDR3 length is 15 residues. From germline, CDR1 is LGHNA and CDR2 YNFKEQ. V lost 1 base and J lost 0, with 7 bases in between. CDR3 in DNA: TGTGCCAGCAGCCAAGGGGATAGCTCCTACAATGAGCAGTTCTTC. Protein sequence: CASSQGDSSYNEQFF.

This CDR3 is CASSSGTDPYNEQFF. The CDR3 DNA follows: TGTGCCAGCAGTTCCGGGACAGACCCCTACAATGAGCAGTTCTTC. The chain uses TRBV12-3 or TRBV12-4 and TRBJ2-1; 7 bases map to TRBD1. J lost 2 bases, V lost 4 bases, and 5 bases had no gene match. The CDR3 has 15 residues.

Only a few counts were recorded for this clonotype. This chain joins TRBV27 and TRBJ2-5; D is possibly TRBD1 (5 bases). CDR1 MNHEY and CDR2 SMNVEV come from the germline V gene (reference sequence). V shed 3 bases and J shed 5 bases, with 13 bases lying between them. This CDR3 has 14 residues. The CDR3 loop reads CASSFIGHMETQYF. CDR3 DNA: TGTGCCAGCAGTTTTATCGGACATATGGAGACCCAGTACTTC.

CDR3 sequence reads: CASSPRLQGKYEKLFF. The CDR3 DNA reads as TGTGCCAGCAGCCCCCGCCTACAGGGAAAGTACGAAAAACTGTTTTTT. The J gene is TRBJ1-4, the V gene TRBV7-6, with a possible D match to TRBD1 (6 bases). Germline CDR1 SGHVS, CDR2 FNYEAQ. V was cut by 5 bases and J by 8 bases, with 21 bases left in between. The CDR3 runs 16 residues.

The CDR3 DNA follows: TGTGCCAGCTCACTCTTGGGGACTAGCAGCCCTAATGAGCAGTTCTTC. As protein: CASSLLGTSSPNEQFF. J is TRBJ2-1 and V is TRBV18; TRBD2 matches 9 bases. The CDR3 totals 16 residues. The junction had 11 bases not matched to a gene; V was cut back by 4 bases and J by 7 bases. Per the germline V gene, CDR1 is KGHSH and CDR2 is LQKENI.

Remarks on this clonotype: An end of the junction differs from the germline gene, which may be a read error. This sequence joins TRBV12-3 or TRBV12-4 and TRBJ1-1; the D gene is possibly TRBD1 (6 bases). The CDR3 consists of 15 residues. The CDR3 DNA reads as TGTGCCAGCAGCCCCGAGGGTCCCCGGGACACCGAAGCTTTCTTT. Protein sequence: CASSPEGPRDTEAFF.

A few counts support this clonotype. CDR3 in DNA: TGTGCCAGCAGTTTAGGTCACAGGGTGGCCTATGGCTACACCTTC. Protein product: CASSLGHRVAYGYTF. The rearrangement uses TRBV12-3 or TRBV12-4 and TRBJ1-2, with D tentatively TRBD1 (6 bases). There are 15 residues in the CDR3. Trimming took 1 base from V and 4 from J, leaving 13 bases between them.

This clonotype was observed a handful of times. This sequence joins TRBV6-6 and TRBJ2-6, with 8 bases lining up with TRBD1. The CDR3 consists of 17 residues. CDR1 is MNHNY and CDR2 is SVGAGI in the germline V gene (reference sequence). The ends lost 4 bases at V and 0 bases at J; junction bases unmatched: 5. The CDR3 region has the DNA TGTGCCAGCAGTTTGTCAGGGGGCCTCTCTGGGGCCAACGTCCTGACTTTC. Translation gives CASSLSGGLSGANVLTF.

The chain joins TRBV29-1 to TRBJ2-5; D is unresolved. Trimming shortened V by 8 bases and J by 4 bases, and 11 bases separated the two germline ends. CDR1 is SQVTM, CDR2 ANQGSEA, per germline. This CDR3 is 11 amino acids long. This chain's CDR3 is CSSSAVETQYF. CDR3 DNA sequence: TGCAGCTCTTCAGCTGTAGAGACCCAGTACTTC.

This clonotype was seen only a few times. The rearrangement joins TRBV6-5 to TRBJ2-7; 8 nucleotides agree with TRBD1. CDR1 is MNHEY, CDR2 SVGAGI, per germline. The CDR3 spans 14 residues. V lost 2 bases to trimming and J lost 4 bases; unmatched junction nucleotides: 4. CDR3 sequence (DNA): TGTGCCAGCAGTTACGGGAACAGGGGGTACGAGCAGTACTTC. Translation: CASSYGNRGYEQYF.

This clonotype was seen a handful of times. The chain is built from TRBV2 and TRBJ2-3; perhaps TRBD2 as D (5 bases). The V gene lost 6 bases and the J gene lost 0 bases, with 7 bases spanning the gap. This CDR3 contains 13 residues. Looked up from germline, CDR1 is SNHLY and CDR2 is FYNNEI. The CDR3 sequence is CASRRTSTDTQYF. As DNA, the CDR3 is TGTGCCAGCAGAAGGACTAGCACAGATACGCAGTATTTT.

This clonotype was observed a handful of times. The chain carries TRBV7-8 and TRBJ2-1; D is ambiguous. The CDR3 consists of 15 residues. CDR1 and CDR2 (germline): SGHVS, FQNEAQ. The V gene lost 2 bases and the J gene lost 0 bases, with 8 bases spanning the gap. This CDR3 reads CASSLIGVSYNEQFF. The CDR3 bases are TGTGCCAGCAGCTTAATTGGGGTCTCCTACAATGAGCAGTTCTTC.

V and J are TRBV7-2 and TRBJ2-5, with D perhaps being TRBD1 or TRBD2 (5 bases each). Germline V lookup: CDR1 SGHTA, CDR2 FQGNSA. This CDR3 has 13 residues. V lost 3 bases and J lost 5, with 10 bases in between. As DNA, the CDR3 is TGTGCCAGCAGCTTGAGGGGTTTTGAGACCCAGTACTTC. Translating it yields CASSLRGFETQYF.

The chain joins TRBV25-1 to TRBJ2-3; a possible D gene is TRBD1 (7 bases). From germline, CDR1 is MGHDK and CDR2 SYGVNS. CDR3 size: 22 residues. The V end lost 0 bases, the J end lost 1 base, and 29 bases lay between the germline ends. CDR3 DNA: TGTGCCAGCAGTGAATATCGGAATTTTTACAGGGGAGAAGCGGGCCGCACAGATACGCAGTATTTT. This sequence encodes CASSEYRNFYRGEAGRTDTQYF.

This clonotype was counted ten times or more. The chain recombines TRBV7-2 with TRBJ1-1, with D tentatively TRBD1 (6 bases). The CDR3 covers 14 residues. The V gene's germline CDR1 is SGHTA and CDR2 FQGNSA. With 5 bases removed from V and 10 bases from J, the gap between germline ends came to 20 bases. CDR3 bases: TGTGCCAGCAGCCTTTTGGGACTCCAAGGGGGAGCTTTCTTT. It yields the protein CASSLLGLQGGAFF.

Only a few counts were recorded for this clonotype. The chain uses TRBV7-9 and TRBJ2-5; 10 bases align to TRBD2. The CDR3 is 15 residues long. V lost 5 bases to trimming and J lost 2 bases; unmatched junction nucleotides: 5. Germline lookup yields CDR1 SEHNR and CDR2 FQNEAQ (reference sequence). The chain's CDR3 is CASSDPLAGQETQYF. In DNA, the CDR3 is TGTGCCAGCAGCGACCCACTAGCGGGGCAAGAGACCCAGTACTTC.

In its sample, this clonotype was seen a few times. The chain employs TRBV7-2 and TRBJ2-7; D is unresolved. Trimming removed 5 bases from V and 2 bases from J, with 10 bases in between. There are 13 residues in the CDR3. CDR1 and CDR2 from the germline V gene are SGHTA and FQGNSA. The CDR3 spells CASSLGWAYEQYF. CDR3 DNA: TGTGCCAGCAGCCTGGGGTGGGCCTACGAGCAGTACTTC.

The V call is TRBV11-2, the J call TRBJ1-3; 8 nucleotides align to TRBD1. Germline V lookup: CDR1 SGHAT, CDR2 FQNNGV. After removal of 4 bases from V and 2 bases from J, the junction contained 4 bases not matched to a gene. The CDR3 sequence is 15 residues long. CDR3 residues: CASSYVQGAGNTIYF. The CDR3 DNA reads TGTGCCAGCAGCTACGTACAGGGGGCTGGAAACACCATATATTTT.

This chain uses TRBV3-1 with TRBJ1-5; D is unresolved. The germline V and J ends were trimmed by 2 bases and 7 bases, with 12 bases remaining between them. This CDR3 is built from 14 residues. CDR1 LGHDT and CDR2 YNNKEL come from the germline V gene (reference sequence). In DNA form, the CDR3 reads TGTGCCAGCAGCCAATTTCACACCGGACAGCCCCAGCATTTT. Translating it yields CASSQFHTGQPQHF.

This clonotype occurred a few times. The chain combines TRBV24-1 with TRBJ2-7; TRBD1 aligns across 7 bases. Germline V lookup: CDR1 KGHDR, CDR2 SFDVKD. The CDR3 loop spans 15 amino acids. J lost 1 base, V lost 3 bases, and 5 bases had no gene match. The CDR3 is CATSDPRDSSYEQYF. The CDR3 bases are TGTGCCACCAGTGATCCCCGGGACAGTTCCTACGAGCAGTACTTC.

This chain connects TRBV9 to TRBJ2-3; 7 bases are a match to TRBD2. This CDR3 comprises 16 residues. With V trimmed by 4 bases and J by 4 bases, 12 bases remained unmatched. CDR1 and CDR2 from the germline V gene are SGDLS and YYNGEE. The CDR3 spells CASSQGLAVRADTQYF. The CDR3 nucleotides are TGTGCCAGCAGCCAGGGCCTAGCGGTGAGGGCAGATACGCAGTATTTT. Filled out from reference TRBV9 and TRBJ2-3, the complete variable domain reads DSGVTQTPKHLITATGQRVTLRCSPRSGDLSVYWYQQSLDQGLQFLIQYYNGEERAKGNILERFSAQQFPDLHSELNLSSLELGDSALYFCASSQGLAVRADTQYFGPGTRLTVL.

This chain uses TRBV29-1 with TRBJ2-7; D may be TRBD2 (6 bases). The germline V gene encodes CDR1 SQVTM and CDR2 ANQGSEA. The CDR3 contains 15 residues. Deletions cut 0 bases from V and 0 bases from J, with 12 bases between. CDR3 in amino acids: CSVEDGEESSYEQYF. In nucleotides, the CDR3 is TGCAGCGTTGAAGATGGGGAGGAGAGCTCCTACGAGCAGTACTTC.

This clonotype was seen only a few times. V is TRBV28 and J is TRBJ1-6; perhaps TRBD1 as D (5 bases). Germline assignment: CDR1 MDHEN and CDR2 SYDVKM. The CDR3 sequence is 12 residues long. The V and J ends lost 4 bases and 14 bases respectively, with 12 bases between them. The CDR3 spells CASSSKGATLHF. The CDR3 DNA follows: TGTGCCAGCAGTTCCAAAGGGGCAACCCTCCACTTT.

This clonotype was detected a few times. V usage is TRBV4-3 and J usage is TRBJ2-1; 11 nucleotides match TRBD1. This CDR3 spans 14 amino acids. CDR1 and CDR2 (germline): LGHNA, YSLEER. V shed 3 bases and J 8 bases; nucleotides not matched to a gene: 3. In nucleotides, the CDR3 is TGCGCCAGCAGCCAGCGGGACAGGGGGGATGAGCAGTTCTTC. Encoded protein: CASSQRDRGDEQFF.

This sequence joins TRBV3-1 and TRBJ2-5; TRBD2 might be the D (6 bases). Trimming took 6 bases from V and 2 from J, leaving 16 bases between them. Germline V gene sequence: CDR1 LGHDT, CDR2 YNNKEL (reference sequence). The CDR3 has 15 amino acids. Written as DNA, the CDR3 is TGTGCCAGCAGGCCGTGGCGGGGCCGTCAAGAGACCCAGTACTTC. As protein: CASRPWRGRQETQYF.

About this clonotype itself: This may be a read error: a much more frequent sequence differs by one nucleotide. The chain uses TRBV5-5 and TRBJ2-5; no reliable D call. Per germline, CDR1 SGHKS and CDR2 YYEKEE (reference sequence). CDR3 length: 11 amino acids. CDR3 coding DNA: TGTGCCAGCAGCTTACAAGAGACCAAGTACTTC. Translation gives CASSLQETKYF.

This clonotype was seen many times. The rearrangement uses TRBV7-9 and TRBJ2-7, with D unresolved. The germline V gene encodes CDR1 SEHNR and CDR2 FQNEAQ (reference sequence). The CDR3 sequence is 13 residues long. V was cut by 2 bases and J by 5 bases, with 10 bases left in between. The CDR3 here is CASSLSIAHEQYF. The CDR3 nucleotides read TGTGCCAGCAGCTTAAGTATTGCCCACGAGCAGTACTTC.

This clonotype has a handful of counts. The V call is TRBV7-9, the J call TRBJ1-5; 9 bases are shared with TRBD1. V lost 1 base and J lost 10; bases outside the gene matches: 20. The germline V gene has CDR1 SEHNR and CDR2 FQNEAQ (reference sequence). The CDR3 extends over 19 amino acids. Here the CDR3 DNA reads TGTGCCAGCAGCTTAGAGATTGGGTGGGACAGGGACTTCGGAAGACCCCAGCATTTT. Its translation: CASSLEIGWDRDFGRPQHF.